The subject of this entry is one TCR beta chain. Living in roughly 23 US areas, the participants were between about 18 and 95 years of age. Original processing notes: Estimation of nucleated cell counts was performed using reference gene primer amplification. The table came from immunoSEQ multiplex PCR; TCRdb's copy has only in-frame clones and leaves some out. Clone size and V and J calls were adopted from that table, with D and trimming inferred from the DNA. The sample records 300,000 to 400,000 clones, around 86% being singletons. V lost 3 bases, J lost 8 bases, and 10 bases lay in between. Germline CDR1 reads LNHDA; CDR2 reads SQIVND (reference sequence). The CDR3 runs to 12 residues. The sample belongs to a study of blood T cell repertoires in COVID-19.

The sample taken for sequencing was PBMCs or T cells enriched from blood (not recorded which). This TCR was sampled from a woman aged 35 to 49 with acute COVID-19. This chain connects TRBV19 to TRBJ1-2; D is ambiguous. The CDR3 nucleotides read TGTGCCAGTAGTATTGAGTCACGAGGCTACACCTTC. Amino acid sequence: CASSIESRGYTF.